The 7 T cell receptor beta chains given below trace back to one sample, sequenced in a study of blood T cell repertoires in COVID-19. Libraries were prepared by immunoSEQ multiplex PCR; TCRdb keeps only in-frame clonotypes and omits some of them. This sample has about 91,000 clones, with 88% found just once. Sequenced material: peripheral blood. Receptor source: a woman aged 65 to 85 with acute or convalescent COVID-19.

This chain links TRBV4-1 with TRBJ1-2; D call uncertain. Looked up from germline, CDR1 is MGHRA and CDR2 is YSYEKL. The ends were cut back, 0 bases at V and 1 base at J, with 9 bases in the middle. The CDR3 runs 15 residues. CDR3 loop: CASSQDRAGNYGYTF. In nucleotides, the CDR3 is TGCGCCAGCAGCCAAGATCGGGCGGGTAACTATGGCTACACCTTC.

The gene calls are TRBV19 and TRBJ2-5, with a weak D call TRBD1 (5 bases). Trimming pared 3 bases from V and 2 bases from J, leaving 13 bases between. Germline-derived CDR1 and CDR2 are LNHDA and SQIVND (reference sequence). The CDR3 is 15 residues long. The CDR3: CASSIGVKGQETQYF. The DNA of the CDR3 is TGTGCCAGTAGTATTGGGGTGAAGGGGCAAGAGACCCAGTACTTC.

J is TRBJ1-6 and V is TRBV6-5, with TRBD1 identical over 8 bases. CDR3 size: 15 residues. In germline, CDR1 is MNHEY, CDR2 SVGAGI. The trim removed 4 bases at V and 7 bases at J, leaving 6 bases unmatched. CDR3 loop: CASSLRQGSNSPLHF. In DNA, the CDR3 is TGTGCCAGCAGTTTACGACAGGGGTCGAATTCACCCCTCCACTTT.

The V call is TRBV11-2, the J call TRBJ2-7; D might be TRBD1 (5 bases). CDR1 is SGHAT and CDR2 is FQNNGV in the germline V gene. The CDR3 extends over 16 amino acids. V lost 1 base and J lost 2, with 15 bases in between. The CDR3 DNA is TGTGCCAGCAGCTTAGTTGGGGTCAGGGTCGCCTACGAGCAGTACTTC. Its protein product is CASSLVGVRVAYEQYF.

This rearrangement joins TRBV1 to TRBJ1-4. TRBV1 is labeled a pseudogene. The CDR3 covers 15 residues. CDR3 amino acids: CTSSQGGLGSEKLFF. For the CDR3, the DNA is TGCACCAGCAGCCAAGGGGGACTCGGGAGTGAAAAACTGTTTTTT.

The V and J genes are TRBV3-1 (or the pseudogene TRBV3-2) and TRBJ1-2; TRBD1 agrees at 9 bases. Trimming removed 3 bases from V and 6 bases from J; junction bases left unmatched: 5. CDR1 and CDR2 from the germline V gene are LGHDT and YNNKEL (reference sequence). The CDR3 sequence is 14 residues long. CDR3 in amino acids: CASSHSGTGHGYTF. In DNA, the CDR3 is TGTGCCAGCAGCCACTCAGGGACAGGGCATGGCTACACCTTC.

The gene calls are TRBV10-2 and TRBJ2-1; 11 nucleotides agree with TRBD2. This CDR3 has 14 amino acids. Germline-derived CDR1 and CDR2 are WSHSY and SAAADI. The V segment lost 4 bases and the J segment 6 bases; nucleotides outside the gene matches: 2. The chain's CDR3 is CASSGSGGVNEQFF. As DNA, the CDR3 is TGCGCCAGCAGTGGTAGCGGGGGGGTCAATGAGCAGTTCTTC.